One and the same sample provided the 2 T cell receptor beta chains below, sequenced in a study of tumor and adjacent non-tumor tissue in lung cancer. Three rounds of nested PCR, following a modified ARM-PCR protocol, produced the TCRbeta library. TCRdb redid the calling of the multiplex PCR reads with MiXCR, one entry per CDR3 protein. The sample carries tens of thousands of distinct CDR3 sequences, approximately 82% recorded once. The template was RNA from unsorted bulk tissue. This non-tumor lung sample came from over 3 cm beyond the tumor edge. Source material: distant non-tumor lung tissue. These receptor sequences come from a man between 70 and 80 years old with non-small cell lung cancer.

Of note for this clonotype: As the CDR3 is not closed by the conserved phenylalanine or tryptophan, this likely results from a read error. The chain has TRBV11-1 and TRBJ2-7; D gene unclear. Looked up from germline, CDR1 is SGHAT and CDR2 is FQDESV (reference sequence). This CDR3 region has 13 residues. The CDR3 bases are TGTCCCAGCAGCTTGTTTGGTGGATACGAGCAGTACTTA. Encoded protein: CPSSLFGGYEQYL.

A word on this clonotype: This likely comes from a read error, as the CDR3 has no conserved phenylalanine or tryptophan at its end. The chain has TRBV20-1 and TRBJ1-2; 11 bases map to TRBD1. There are 14 residues in the CDR3. Germline CDR1 DFQATT, CDR2 SNEGSKA (reference sequence). V lost 7 bases to trimming and J lost 2 bases; unmatched junction nucleotides: 6. The CDR3 sequence is CSGSDRGPNYGYTI. In DNA, the CDR3 is TGCAGTGGATCGGACAGGGGGCCAAACTATGGCTACACCATC.